This T cell receptor (beta chain) came from a study of CD8+CD57+ T cells in acquired aplastic anemia. It was genomic DNA that served as the template for profiling TCR beta VDJ and CDR3. TCRdb recomputed calls from the reads with MiXCR, one row per CDR3 protein. The table records around 50,000 distinct CDR3 sequences, about 73% of them present only once. This clonotype has just a few counts. Looked up from germline, CDR1 is SEHNR and CDR2 is FQNEAQ (reference sequence). The V end was cut by 5 bases, the J end by 7 bases, with 7 bases between. CDR3 length equals 11 residues. The receptor's source is a human donor in good health, serving as a control. The chain is built from TRBV7-9 and TRBJ2-3; no clear D. The sequencing input was sorted CD4+, CD8+, or CD8+CD57+ T cells (not recorded which) from PBMCs. This CDR3 is CASSPDYTQYF. The CDR3 DNA reads as TGTGCCAGCAGCCCTGATTATACGCAGTATTTT.